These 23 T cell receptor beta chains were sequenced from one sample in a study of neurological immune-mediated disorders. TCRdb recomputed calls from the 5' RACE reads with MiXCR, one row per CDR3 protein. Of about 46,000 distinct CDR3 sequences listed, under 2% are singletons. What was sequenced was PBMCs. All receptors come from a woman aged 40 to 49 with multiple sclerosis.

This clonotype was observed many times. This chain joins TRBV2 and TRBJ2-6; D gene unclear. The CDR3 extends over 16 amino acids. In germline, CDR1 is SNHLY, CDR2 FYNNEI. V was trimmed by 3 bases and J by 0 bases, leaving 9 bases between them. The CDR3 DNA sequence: TGTGCCAGCAGTGAGAAGGGTCCCTCTGGGGCCAACGTCCTGACTTTC. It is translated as CASSEKGPSGANVLTF.

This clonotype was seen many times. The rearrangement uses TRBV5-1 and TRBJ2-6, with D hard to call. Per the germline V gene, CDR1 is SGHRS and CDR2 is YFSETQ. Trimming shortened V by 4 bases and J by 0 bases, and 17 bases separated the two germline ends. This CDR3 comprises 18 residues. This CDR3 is CASSPGAGAFSGANVLTF. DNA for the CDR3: TGCGCCAGCAGCCCAGGAGCCGGCGCGTTCTCTGGGGCCAACGTCCTGACTTTC. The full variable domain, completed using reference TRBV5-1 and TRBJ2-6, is KAGVTQTPRYLIKTRGQQVTLSCSPISGHRSVSWYQQTPGQGLQFLFEYFSETQRNKGNFPGRFSGRQFSNSRSEMNVSTLELGDSALYLCASSPGAGAFSGANVLTFGAGSRLTVL.

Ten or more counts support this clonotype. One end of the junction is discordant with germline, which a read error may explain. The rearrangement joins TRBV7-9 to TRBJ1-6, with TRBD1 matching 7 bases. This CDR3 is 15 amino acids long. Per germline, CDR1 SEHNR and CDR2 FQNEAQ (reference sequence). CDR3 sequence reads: CASSKTGSGDSHLHF. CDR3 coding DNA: TGTGCCAGCAGCAAGACAGGGTCTGGGGATTCACACCTCCACTTT.

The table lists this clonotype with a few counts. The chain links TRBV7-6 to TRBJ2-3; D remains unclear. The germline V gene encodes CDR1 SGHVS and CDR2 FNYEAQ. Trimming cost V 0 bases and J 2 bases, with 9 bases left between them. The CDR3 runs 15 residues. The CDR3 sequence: CASSLAQDLTDTQYF. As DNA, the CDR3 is TGTGCCAGCAGCTTAGCACAAGACCTCACAGATACGCAGTATTTT.

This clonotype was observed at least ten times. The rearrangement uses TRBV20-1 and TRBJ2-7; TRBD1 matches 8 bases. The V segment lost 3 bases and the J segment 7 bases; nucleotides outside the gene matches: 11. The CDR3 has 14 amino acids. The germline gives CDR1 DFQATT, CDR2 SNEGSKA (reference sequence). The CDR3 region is CSARFAQGAGEQYF. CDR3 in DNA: TGCAGTGCTAGGTTCGCCCAGGGGGCCGGGGAGCAGTACTTC.

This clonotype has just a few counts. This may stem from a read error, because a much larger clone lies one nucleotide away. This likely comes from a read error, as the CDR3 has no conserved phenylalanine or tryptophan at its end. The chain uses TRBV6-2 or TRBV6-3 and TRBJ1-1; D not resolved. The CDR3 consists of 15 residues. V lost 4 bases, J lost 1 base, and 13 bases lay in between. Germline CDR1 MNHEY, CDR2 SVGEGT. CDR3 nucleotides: TGTGCCAGCAGTTTCCCCCTAGGTGGGAACACTGAAGCTTTCATT. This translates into CASSFPLGGNTEAFI.

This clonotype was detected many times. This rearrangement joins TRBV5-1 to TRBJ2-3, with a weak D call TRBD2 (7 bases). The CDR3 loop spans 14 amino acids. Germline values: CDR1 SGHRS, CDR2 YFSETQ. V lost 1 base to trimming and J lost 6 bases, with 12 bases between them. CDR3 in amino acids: CASSLPGGEDTQYF. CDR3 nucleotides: TGCGCCAGCAGCTTGCCGGGGGGCGAGGATACGCAGTATTTT.

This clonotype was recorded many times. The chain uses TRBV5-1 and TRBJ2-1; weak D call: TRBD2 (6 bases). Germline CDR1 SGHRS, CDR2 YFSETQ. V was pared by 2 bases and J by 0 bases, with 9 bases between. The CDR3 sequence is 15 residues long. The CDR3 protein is CASSLGLISYNEQFF. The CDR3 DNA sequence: TGCGCCAGCAGCTTAGGACTAATCTCCTACAATGAGCAGTTCTTC.

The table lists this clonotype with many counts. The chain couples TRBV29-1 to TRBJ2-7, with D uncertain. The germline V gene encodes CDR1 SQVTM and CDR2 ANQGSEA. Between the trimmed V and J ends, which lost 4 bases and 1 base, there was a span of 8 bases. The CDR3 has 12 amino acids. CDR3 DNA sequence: TGCAGCGTTGCGGTAGATTCCTACGAGCAGTACTTC. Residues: CSVAVDSYEQYF.

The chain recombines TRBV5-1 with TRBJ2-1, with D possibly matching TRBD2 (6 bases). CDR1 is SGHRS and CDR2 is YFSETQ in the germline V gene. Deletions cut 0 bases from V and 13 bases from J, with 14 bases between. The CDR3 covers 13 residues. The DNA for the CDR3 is TGCGCCAGCAGCTTGGAGTCGGGGGTTTCACAGTTCTTC. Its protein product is CASSLESGVSQFF.

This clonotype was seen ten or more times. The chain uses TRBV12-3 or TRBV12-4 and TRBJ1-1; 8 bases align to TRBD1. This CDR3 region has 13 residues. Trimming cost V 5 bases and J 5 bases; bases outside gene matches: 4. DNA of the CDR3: TGTGCCAGCAGTCTGGACAGGGCGACTGAAGCTTTCTTT. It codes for CASSLDRATEAFF.

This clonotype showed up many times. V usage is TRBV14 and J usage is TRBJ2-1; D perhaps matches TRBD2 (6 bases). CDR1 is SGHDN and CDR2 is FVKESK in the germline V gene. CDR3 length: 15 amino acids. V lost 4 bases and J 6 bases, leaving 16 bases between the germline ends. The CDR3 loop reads CASSRLGTASNEQFF. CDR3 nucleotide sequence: TGTGCCAGCAGCCGTCTCGGGACTGCTAGCAATGAGCAGTTCTTC.

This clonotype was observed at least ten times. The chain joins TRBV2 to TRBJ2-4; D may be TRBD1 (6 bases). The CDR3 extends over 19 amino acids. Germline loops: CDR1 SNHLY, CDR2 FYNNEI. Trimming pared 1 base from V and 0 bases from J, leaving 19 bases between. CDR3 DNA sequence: TGTGCCAGCAGTGAAGTAGGCGGCTGGGACAACTTAGCCAAAAACATTCAGTACTTC. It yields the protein CASSEVGGWDNLAKNIQYF. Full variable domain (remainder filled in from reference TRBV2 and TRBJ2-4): EPEVTQTPSHQVTQMGQEVILRCVPISNHLYFYWYRQILGQKVEFLVSFYNNEISEKSEIFDDQFSVERPDGSNFTLKIRSTKLEDSAMYFCASSEVGGWDNLAKNIQYFGAGTRLSVL.

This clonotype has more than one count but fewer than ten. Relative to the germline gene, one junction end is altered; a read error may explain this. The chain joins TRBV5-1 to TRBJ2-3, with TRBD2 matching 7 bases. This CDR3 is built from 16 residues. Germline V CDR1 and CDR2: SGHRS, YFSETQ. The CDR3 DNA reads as TGCGCCAGCAGCTTGGATGGGACTACCGGCGGAGATACTCAGTATTTT. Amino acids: CASSLDGTTGGDTQYF.

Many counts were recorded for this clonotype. In DNA form, the CDR3 reads TGTGCCAGCAGCTTGCGGGATGCCTACGAGCAGTACTTC. Translating gives CASSLRDAYEQYF. The chain employs TRBV5-6 and TRBJ2-7; D possibly corresponds to TRBD2 (5 bases). The V end lost 1 base, the J end lost 2 bases, and 7 bases lay between the germline ends. The germline V gene has CDR1 SGHDT and CDR2 YYEEEE. CDR3 length: 13 residues.

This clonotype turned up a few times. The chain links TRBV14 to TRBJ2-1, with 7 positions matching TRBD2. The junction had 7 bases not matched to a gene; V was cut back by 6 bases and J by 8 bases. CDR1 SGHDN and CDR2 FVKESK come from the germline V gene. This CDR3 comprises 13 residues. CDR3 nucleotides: TGTGCCAGCAGTGTATCTGGGAGGGATGAGCAGTTCTTC. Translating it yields CASSVSGRDEQFF.

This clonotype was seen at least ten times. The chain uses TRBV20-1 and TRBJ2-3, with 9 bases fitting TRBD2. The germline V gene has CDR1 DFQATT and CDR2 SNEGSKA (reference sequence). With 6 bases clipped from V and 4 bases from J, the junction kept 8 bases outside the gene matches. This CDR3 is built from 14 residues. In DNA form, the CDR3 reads TGCAGTGCCCCCGGCGGGGGGGCTTCAGATACGCAGTATTTT. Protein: CSAPGGGASDTQYF.

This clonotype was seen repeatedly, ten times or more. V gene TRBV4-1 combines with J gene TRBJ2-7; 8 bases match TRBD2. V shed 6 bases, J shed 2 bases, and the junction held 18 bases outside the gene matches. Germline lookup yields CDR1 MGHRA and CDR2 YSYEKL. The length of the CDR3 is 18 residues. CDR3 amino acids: CASSPHLPVAGGTYEQYF. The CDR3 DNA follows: TGCGCCAGCAGTCCTCACCTCCCGGTTGCGGGGGGTACCTACGAGCAGTACTTC.

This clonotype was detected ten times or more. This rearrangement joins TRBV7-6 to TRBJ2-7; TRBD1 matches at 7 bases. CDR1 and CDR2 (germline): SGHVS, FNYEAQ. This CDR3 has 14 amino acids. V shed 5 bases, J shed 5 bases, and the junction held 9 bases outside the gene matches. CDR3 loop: CASSALTGRDEQYF. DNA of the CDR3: TGTGCCAGCAGCGCCCTGACAGGGCGAGACGAGCAGTACTTC.

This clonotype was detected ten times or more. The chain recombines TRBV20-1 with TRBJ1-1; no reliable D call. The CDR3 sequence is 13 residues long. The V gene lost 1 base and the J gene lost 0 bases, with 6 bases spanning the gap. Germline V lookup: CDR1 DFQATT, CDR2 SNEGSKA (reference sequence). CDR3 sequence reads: CSARVQLNTEAFF. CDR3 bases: TGCAGTGCTAGAGTACAGTTGAACACTGAAGCTTTCTTT.

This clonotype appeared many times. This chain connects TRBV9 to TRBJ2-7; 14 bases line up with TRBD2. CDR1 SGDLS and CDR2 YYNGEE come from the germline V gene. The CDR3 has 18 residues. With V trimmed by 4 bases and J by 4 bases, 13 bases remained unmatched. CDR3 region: CASSPGTSGGYFGYEQYF. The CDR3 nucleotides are TGTGCCAGCAGCCCGGGGACTAGCGGGGGTTACTTTGGATACGAGCAGTACTTC. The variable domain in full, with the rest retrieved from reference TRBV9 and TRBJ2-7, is DSGVTQTPKHLITATGQRVTLRCSPRSGDLSVYWYQQSLDQGLQFLIQYYNGEERAKGNILERFSAQQFPDLHSELNLSSLELGDSALYFCASSPGTSGGYFGYEQYFGPGTRLTVT.

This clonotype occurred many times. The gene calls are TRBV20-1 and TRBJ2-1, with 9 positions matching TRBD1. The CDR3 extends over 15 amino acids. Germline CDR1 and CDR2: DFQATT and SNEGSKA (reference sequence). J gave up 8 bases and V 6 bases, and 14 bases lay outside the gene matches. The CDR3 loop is CSATGQGKGYDEQFF. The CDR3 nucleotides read TGCAGTGCCACTGGACAGGGGAAAGGTTATGATGAGCAGTTCTTC.

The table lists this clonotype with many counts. The CDR3 DNA follows: TGTGCCAGCAGTGACGAGGGGCAGCCCCAGCATTTT. It encodes CASSDEGQPQHF. The genes are TRBV2 and TRBJ1-5, with TRBD1 as a possible D gene (5 bases). The CDR3 covers 12 residues. Germline lookup yields CDR1 SNHLY and CDR2 FYNNEI. V lost 3 bases and J 7 bases, leaving 7 bases between the germline ends.